The present TCR beta chain was sequenced within a study of monozygotic twins with cystic fibrosis. Findings of the study overall: Monozygotic CF twin pairs shared significantly more nucleotide-identical clonotypes than unrelated CF individuals did.

Some clones are missing from TCRdb's copy, which holds only in-frame ones; the method was immunoSEQ multiplex PCR. The sample holds tens of thousands of clones; about 96% are singletons and the top ten take approximately 2.8%. Comments on this clone: The antigen is unknown.

Per germline, CDR1 SGDLS and CDR2 YYNGEE. The J segment lost 4 bases and the V segment lost 4 bases, leaving 4 bases of the junction unmatched. The CDR3 is 14 residues long. The source material was blood. The receptor comes from a girl aged 2-10 years with cystic fibrosis. The V gene is TRBV9, the J gene TRBJ2-7; TRBD1 matches at 11 bases. CDR3 DNA sequence: TGTGCCAGCAGCATCGGACAGGGGGCTTACGAGCAGTACTTC. Translated: CASSIGQGAYEQYF.